This TCR beta chain comes out of a study of shared clonotypes between healthy human individuals. Study results and limitations: Represented diversity, genetic and exposure-history alike, was limited by few donors.

V lost 3 bases, J lost 14 bases, and 17 bases lay in between. The CDR3 sequence is 12 residues long. The germline V gene encodes CDR1 GTSNPN and CDR2 SVGIG (reference sequence). Adult donors, all healthy and HIV-negative, had no recent acute infections or vaccinations. When samples were unsorted, 85 million to 95 million PBMCs were used for genomic DNA. The assay was immunoSEQ multiplex PCR, and TCRdb's table has in-frame clones only and misses some. The sample contains about 490,000 clones, 81% of which appear only once. Of note for this clone: The antigen is undetermined.

The chain uses TRBV30 and TRBJ2-1; D might be TRBD2 (6 bases). Material for sequencing was PBMCs. This TCR came from a woman in her forties in good health. Some clones in this sample may be carry-over from other donors' samples. Here the CDR3 DNA reads TGTGCCTGGAGCGGTAGCTCGGGGGTCGAGTTCTTC. It is translated as CAWSGSSGVEFF.